The 3 T cell receptor beta chains in this list originate from one sample, sequenced in a study of cytomegalovirus exposure and HLA in healthy donors. Primers for the PCR totalled 60 Vbeta and 13 Jbeta. The method was immunoSEQ multiplex PCR; TCRdb's version includes in-frame clones alone and lacks a portion of them. The table shows 100,000 to 120,000 clones, with around 88% occurring only once. Sequencing was done on a sample of PBMCs. The source is a man aged 35-49 years in good health and CMV-seronegative.

The chain links TRBV6-1 to TRBJ2-3, with D perhaps TRBD1 (6 bases). V was shortened by 1 base and J by 4 bases, with 15 bases between the two germline ends. This CDR3 spans 16 amino acids. Per germline, CDR1 MNHNS and CDR2 SASEGT. The CDR3 is CASSEGQAGLADTQYF. CDR3 DNA: TGTGCCAGCAGTGAAGGACAGGCGGGCTTGGCAGATACGCAGTATTTT.

This clone has just a few counts. The germline gene is not matched at one end of the junction; a read error may be the cause. This chain uses TRBV7-9 with TRBJ1-1; D gene uncertain. The CDR3 runs 12 residues. Germline V gene data show CDR1 as SEHNR and CDR2 as FQNEAQ (reference sequence). The CDR3, as DNA: TGTTCCAGCAGCTGGCCTAACACTGAAGCTTTCTTT. Its translation: CSSSWPNTEAFF.

The chain combines TRBV7-3 with TRBJ1-6; 7 bases line up with TRBD1. Germline values: CDR1 SGHTA, CDR2 FQGTGA. V lost 0 bases, J lost 7 bases, and 6 bases stayed unmatched. This CDR3 is 16 amino acids long. The CDR3 reads CASSLTGDRLNSPLHF. As DNA, the CDR3 is TGTGCCAGCAGCTTAACGGGGGACAGACTGAATTCACCCCTCCACTTT. The whole variable domain, remainder taken from reference TRBV7-3 and TRBJ1-6, is GAGVSQTPSNKVTEKGKYVELRCDPISGHTALYWYRQSLGQGPEFLIYFQGTGAADDSGLPNDRFFAVRPEGSVSTLKIQRTERGDSAVYLCASSLTGDRLNSPLHFGNGTRLTVT.